This T cell receptor (beta chain) came from a study of blood T cell repertoires in COVID-19. As for the study in general: From T cells, B-cell-depleted T cells, or PBMCs came the material, which was cDNA or gDNA.

In the original workflow: The authors estimated nucleated cell counts from reference gene primer amplification. Sequencing was performed with immunoSEQ multiplex PCR; in TCRdb, only in-frame clones are kept and a portion is missing. V, J and clone size were drawn from that table, and D and trimming were deduced from the DNA. This table has 160,000 or so clones, under 95% appearing once. The sample comprised peripheral blood. The clonotype originates from a man between 60 and 70 years old with active or convalescent COVID-19.

CDR3 bases: TGTGCCATCAGGACTAGCGGGAGTTACAATGAGCAGTTCTTC. This translates into CAIRTSGSYNEQFF. V gene TRBV10-3 combines with J gene TRBJ2-1, with 12 bases lining up with TRBD2. V lost 6 bases and J lost 4; bases outside the gene matches: 1. The length of the CDR3 is 14 residues. The V gene's germline CDR1 is ENHRY and CDR2 SYGVKD.